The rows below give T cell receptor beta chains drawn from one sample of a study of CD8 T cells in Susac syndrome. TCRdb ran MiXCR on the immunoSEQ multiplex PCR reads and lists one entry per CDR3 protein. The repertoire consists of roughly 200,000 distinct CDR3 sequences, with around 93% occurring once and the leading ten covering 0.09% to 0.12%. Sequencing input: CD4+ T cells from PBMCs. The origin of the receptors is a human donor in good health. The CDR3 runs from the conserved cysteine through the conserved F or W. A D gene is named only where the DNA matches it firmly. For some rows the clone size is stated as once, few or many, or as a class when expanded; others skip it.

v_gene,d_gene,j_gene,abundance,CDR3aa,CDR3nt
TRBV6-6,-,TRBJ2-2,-,CAAKVDPESTGELFF,TGTGCCGCAAAGGTAGACCCCGAAAGCACCGGGGAGCTGTTTTTT
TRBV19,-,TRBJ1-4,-,CASKTPGEKLFF,TGTGCCAGTAAGACCCCTGGGGAAAAACTGTTTTTT
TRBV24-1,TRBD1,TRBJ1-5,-,CATSDPQTGVNSNQPQHF,TGTGCCACCAGTGACCCTCAGACAGGGGTCAATAGCAATCAGCCCCAGCATTTT
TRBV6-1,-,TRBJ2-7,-,CASSEELRSSYEQYF,TGTGCCAGCAGTGAAGAGCTCAGGAGCTCCTACGAGCAGTACTTC
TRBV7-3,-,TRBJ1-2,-,CASSFGGGLGYTF,TGTGCCAGCAGCTTTGGCGGAGGGCTAGGCTACACCTTC
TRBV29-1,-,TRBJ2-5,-,CSVENKKETQYF,TGCAGCGTTGAAAATAAGAAGGAGACCCAGTACTTC
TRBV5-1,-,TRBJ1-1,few,CASSLERPTEAFF,TGCGCCAGCAGCTTGGAACGGCCCACTGAAGCTTTCTTT
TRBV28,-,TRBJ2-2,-,CATGGNTGELFF,TGTGCCACCGGAGGGAACACCGGGGAGCTGTTTTTT
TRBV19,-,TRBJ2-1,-,CASKGLASYNEQFF,TGTGCCAGTAAGGGCCTAGCCTCCTACAATGAGCAGTTCTTC
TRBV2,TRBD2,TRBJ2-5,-,CASRKTSDLQYF,TGTGCCAGCAGAAAGACTAGCGACCTCCAGTACTTC
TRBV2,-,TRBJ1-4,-,CASKMGAHGEKLFF,TGTGCCAGTAAAATGGGGGCACACGGTGAAAAACTGTTTTTT
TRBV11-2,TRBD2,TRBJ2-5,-,CASSSQRGQETQYF,TGTGCCAGCAGCTCTCAGCGGGGCCAAGAGACCCAGTACTTC
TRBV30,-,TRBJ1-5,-,CAWNHGDQPQHF,TGTGCCTGGAACCACGGTGATCAGCCCCAGCATTTT
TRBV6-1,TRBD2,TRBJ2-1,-,CASTPLGTSGTVGNEQFF,TGTGCCAGCACTCCCCTTGGGACTAGCGGGACCGTAGGGAATGAGCAGTTCTTC
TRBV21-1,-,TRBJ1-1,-,CASSKKNPNTEAFF,TGTGCCAGCAGCAAAAAGAACCCGAACACTGAAGCTTTCTTT
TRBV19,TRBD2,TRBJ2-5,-,CASSGGFGETQYF,TGTGCCAGCTCCGGGGGGTTCGGGGAGACCCAGTACTTC
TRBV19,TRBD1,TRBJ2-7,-,CASSTGTGGSHEQYF,TGTGCCAGTAGTACCGGGACAGGGGGCTCCCACGAGCAGTACTTC
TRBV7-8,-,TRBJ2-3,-,CASRPLGRDTQYF,TGTGCCAGCAGACCCCTAGGTAGAGATACGCAGTATTTT
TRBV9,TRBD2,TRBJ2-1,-,CASSVAGTSVGAEQFF,TGTGCCAGCAGCGTAGCGGGGACTAGTGTAGGGGCCGAGCAGTTCTTC
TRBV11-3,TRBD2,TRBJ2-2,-,CASGPASGGITGELFF,TGTGCCAGCGGGCCGGCGAGCGGGGGAATCACCGGGGAGCTGTTTTTT
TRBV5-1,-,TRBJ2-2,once,CASTPHTRNTGELFF,TGCGCCAGCACCCCCCACACCCGGAACACCGGGGAGCTGTTTTTT
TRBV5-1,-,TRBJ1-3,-,CASSLDNYPGNTIYF,TGCGCCAGCAGCTTGGATAATTATCCTGGAAACACCATATATTTT
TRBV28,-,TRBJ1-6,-,CASNQRQARNSPLHF,TGTGCCAGCAACCAACGGCAGGCGAGAAATTCACCCCTCCACTTT
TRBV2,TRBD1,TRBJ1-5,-,CASSAPGTGINQPQHF,TGTGCCAGCAGTGCCCCCGGGACAGGGATCAATCAGCCCCAGCATTTT
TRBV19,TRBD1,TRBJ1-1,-,CASSSRQGYTEAFF,TGTGCCAGTAGTTCTAGACAGGGTTATACTGAAGCTTTCTTT
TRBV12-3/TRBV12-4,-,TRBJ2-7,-,CASSRSPHEQYF,TGTGCCAGCAGCCGATCCCCGCACGAGCAGTACTTC
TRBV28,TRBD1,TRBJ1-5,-,CAITGQGSHQPQHF,TGTGCCATCACAGGACAGGGTAGCCATCAGCCCCAGCATTTT
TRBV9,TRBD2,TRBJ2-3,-,CASGGHPGLATDTQYF,TGTGCCAGCGGCGGACACCCGGGACTAGCAACAGATACGCAGTATTTT
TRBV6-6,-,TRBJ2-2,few,CASSYQDTGELFF,TGTGCCAGCAGTTACCAGGACACCGGGGAGCTGTTTTTT
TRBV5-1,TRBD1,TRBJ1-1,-,CASSSTPGQKNTEAFF,TGCGCCAGCAGCTCGACCCCGGGACAGAAGAACACTGAAGCTTTCTTT
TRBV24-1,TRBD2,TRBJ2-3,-,CATSASGGPTDTQYF,TGTGCCACCAGTGCCAGCGGGGGACCAACAGATACGCAGTATTTT
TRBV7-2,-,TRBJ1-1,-,CASSLRIGGAEAFF,TGTGCCAGCAGCTTACGTATTGGGGGGGCTGAAGCTTTCTTT
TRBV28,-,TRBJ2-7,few,CASSLRYEQYF,TGTGCCAGCAGTTTAAGGTACGAGCAGTACTTC
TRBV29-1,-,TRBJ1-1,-,CSAMNTEAFF,TGCAGCGCAATGAACACTGAAGCTTTCTTT
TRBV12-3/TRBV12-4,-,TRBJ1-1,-,CASSLQGPSEAFF,TGTGCCAGCAGTTTGCAGGGCCCATCTGAAGCTTTCTTT
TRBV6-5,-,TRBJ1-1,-,CASSRREPGSTEAFF,TGTGCCAGCAGTAGGCGGGAGCCTGGGAGCACTGAAGCTTTCTTT
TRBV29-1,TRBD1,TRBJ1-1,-,CSVVTGVTEAFF,TGCAGCGTTGTAACAGGGGTCACTGAAGCTTTCTTT
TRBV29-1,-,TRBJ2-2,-,CSAGSHAGTGELFF,TGCAGCGCCGGTTCCCACGCCGGCACCGGGGAGCTGTTTTTT
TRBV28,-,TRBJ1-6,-,CASSLDRLNSPLHF,TGTGCCAGCAGTTTGGACAGACTAAATTCACCCCTCCACTTT
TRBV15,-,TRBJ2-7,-,CATSKDTPYEQYF,TGTGCCACCAGCAAAGACACACCGTACGAGCAGTACTTC
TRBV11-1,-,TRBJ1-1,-,CASSLWGREGTEAFF,TGTGCCAGCAGCTTATGGGGCAGGGAAGGGACTGAAGCTTTCTTT
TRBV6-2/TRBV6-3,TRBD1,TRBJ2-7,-,CASSLGQGGYEQYF,TGTGCCAGCAGCCTTGGACAGGGGGGGTACGAGCAGTACTTC
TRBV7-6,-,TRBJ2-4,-,CASSHGGTENIQYF,TGTGCCAGCAGCCATGGAGGGACCGAAAACATTCAGTACTTC
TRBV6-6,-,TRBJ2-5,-,CASSSTRGRGETQYF,TGTGCCAGCAGTTCTACGAGGGGTAGGGGAGAGACCCAGTACTTC